The text below deals with one TCR beta chain. Its binding antigen is unknown. Base-call qualities are not available, and no considerably larger clone is one nucleotide away. The donors were healthy, HIV-negative adults with no recently reported acute infections or vaccinations. Only Caucasian adults living in Nashville, Tennessee, USA were represented among the donors. CD4+ T cells were enriched by magnetic negative selection, after which naive cells were positively selected on CD45RA and the negative fraction was taken as the memory subset. After blood collection by leukapheresis, PBMCs were isolated using Ficoll-Histopaque density gradient centrifugation and then cryopreserved in the vapor phase of liquid nitrogen. Analytical flow cytometry was used to check the purity and quantity of every magnetically sorted T cell population. Genomic DNA was isolated from every sorted fraction and measured by UV absorbance on a Nanodrop 2000c.

This entry is derived from a study of shared clonotypes between healthy human individuals (dated by TCRdb to about 2020). With respect to the entire study: The cohort included three men and a couple of women between 18 and 49 years of age. To increase sequencing depth and limit assay-specific biases, TCR repertoire library preparation and sequencing were carried out by different laboratories using diverse techniques. For each donor, three plates each were used for CD4 naive and CD4 memory, two plates were used for CD8 naive, and one plate was used for CD8 memory. Each donor's leukapheresis produced roughly between about 0.8 and 10 billion PBMCs. The study deeply sequenced blood TCR repertoires of about 5 healthy adults to estimate repertoire size and the extent of clonotype sharing between individuals. Points the paper makes about the study in general: Based on pairwise subsampling, the degree of clonotype sharing among donors was expected to be affected by sequencing depth. Even with the large sequencing depth, rarefaction of the sorted-subset datasets indicated that sequencing was incomplete. Compared with non-shared clonotypes, the clonotypes found in all four sorted-subset donors had higher generation probabilities. Larger estimated clonotype richness was generally found for naive subsets than for memory subsets. The genetic and exposure-history diversity represented was limited by the small number of donors. Sampling was restricted to blood, and TCR repertoires in tissue are likely to differ from TCR repertoires in blood. Approximately 5% of naive CD4, roughly 3.5% of naive CD8, 2.3% of memory CD4, and around 0.42% of memory CD8 clonotypes were shared across a few donors.

Germline trimming: 5 bases from V, 10 bases from J; junction bases outside gene matches: 12. The CDR3 spans 16 residues, from the cysteine through the phenylalanine. The sequence is cut down to CDR3 DNA, 48 bases in frame from base 1. CDR1 and CDR2 were assigned from the germline V gene (reference sequence) as LNHDA and SQIVND. Using the deep immunoSEQ assay, TCR CDR3 regions were amplified from genomic DNA by multiplex PCR. Extracted genomic DNA from each cell subset was spread evenly across all wells of several immunoSEQ 96-well plates, with each plate serving as a replicate. For sorted subsets, each replicate PCR was loaded with roughly 0.2 ug genomic DNA, equivalent to 30,000 or so T cell genomes. Purified libraries were measured with a Qubit 3.0 fluorometer, size-checked on a Bioanalyzer 2100, and measured again with the KAPA Library Quantification kit. Every immunoSEQ 96-well plate was sequenced on a dedicated single-read 150-cycle Illumina NextSeq 550 flow cell. In the original analysis: Because the immunoSEQ output held only junctional sequences and lacked quality scores, the filtering could not match the filtering applied to full-length reads. To assign V/J genes and CDR3, sequences were annotated using PyIR, a Python wrapper for IgBLAST v1.9, with IMGT germline references. Any read was removed if the V/J assignment was weak (E-value above 1e-6), the CDR3 was missing, or the read contained stop codons, out-of-frame junctions, or ambiguous translated residues. V3J clonotypes were defined as sequences sharing the same inferred V gene, J gene, and CDR3 amino acid sequence. Percentage overlap between repertoires was calculated by dividing the number of shared unique clonotypes by the size of the smaller repertoire. Repertoire richness was assessed with RTK rarefaction, the Chao1 estimator, and Recon v2.1 estimates of unobserved clonotypes. Generation probabilities were computed with OLGA for all TCRbeta clonotypes obtained by the gDNA method from four donors. In TCRdb, the immuneACCESS table is reduced to in-frame sequences with V and J assigned. These tables do not hold every clone; where another copy was compared, an unresolved V gene accounts for under half, and the others remain unexplained. V, J and clone size reflect that table, while D and trimming were determined from the DNA. The sample has over a million clones on record, 70% to 80% of them singletons. The ten top clones hold more than 0.5% of the sample.

The source is a man between 18 and 29 years old in good health. Some clones in this sample may be carry-over from other donors' samples. The rearrangement combines TRBV19 with TRBJ1-4; 11 central nucleotides agree with TRBD1. The sample taken for sequencing was memory CD4+ T cells from PBMCs. The label giving this sample's cell subset or site can be read as: CD45RA-negative fraction. Read as DNA, the sequence is TGTGCCAGTAGTCCCCAACCCCCCGGGACAGGGGGAAAACTGTTTTTT. This yields the protein CASSPQPPGTGGKLFF.